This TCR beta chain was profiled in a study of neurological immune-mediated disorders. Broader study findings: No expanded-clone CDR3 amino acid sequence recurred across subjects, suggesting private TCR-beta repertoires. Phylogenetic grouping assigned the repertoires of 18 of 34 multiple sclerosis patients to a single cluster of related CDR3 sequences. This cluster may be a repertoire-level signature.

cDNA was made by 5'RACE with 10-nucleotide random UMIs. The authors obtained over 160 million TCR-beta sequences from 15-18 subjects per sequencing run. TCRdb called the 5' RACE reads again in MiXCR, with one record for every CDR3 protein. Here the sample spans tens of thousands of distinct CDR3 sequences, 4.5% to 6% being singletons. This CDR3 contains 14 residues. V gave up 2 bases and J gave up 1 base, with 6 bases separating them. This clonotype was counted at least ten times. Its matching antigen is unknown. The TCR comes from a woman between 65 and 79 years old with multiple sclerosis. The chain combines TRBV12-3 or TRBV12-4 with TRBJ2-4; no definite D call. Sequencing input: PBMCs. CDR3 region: CASSLSAAKNIQYF. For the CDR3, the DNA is TGTGCCAGCAGTTTAAGCGCGGCCAAAAACATTCAGTACTTC.